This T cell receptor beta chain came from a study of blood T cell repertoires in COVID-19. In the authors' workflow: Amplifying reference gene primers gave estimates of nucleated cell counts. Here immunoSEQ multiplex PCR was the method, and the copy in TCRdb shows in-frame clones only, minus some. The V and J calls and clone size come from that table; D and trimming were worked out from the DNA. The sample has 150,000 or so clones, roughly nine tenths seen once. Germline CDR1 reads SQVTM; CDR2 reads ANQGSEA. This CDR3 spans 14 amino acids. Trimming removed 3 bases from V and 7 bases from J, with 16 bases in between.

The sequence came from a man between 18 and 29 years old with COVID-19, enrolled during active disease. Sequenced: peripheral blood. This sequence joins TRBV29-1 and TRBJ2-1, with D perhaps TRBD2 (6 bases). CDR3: CSVDLEGGGNEQFF. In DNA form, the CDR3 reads TGCAGCGTTGATCTGGAGGGTGGTGGGAATGAGCAGTTCTTC.